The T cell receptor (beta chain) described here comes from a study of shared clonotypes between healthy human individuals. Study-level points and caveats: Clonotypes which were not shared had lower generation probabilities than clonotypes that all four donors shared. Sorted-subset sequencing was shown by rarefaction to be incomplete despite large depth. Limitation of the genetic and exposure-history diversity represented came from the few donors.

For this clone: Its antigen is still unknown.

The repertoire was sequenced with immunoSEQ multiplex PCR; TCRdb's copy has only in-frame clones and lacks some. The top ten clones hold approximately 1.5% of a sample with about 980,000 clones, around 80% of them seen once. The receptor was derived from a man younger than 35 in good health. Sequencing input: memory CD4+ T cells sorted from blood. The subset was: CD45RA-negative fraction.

DNA of the CDR3: TGTGCCATCAAACGGACTAGCGGGTTCCAAGAGACCCAGTACTTC. Translated: CAIKRTSGFQETQYF. V is TRBV10-3 and J is TRBJ2-5; TRBD2 aligns across 11 bases. The length of the CDR3 is 15 residues. The V gene end was trimmed by 7 bases and the J gene end by 1 base; junction bases not matched to a gene: 5. From germline, CDR1 is ENHRY and CDR2 SYGVKD.